Listed below are T cell receptor beta chains from one sample, sequenced in a study of spatial heterogeneity in lung cancer. From the 5' RACE reads, TCRdb called clonotypes with MiXCR, one entry per CDR3 protein. The sample holds about 50,000 distinct CDR3 sequences; about 7.4% are singletons and the top ten take about 13%. The sequenced sample was PBMCs, obtained at surgery. These receptors came from a female donor with early-stage non-small cell lung cancer. Each CDR3 is given with its conserved first and last residue. A D gene is named only where the DNA matches it firmly. Where a row states a size, it is once, few, many or the class of an expanded clone; other rows omit it.

TRBJ2-3 many TRBV24-1 - 15 TGTGCCACCAGCTTAACAGGAGGTGGGACAGATACGCAGTATTTT CATSLTGGGTDTQYF
TRBJ2-1 many TRBV15 - 15 TGTGCCACCAGCAGCGCTCTCAGCTCCTACAATGAGCAGTTCTTC CATSSALSSYNEQFF
TRBJ2-2 - TRBV20-1 - 15 TGCAGTGCTAGAGATAGGCGCGGGACCGCCGGGGAGCTGTTTTTT CSARDRRGTAGELFF
TRBJ1-5 large TRBV27 - 15 TGTGCCAGCAGTTCGTTGGGGGGCGGCAATCAGCCCCAGCATTTT CASSSLGGGNQPQHF
TRBJ2-5 few TRBV2 - 14 TGTGCCAGCAGTCACCTAGCGCAGCGGGAGACCCAGTACTTC CASSHLAQRETQYF
TRBJ2-7 few TRBV5-5 TRBD2 15 TGTGCCAGCAGCTTGGGGCTAGCGGAAACCTACGAGCAGTACTTC CASSLGLAETYEQYF
TRBJ1-4 few TRBV4-2 - 13 TGTGCCAGCAGCCAAGATCTGAGTGAAAAACTGTTTTTT CASSQDLSEKLFF
TRBJ2-7 few TRBV5-1 TRBD1 17 TGCGCCAGCAGCTTGGACACGACAGGGCGGAGGCTCTACGAGCAGTACTTC CASSLDTTGRRLYEQYF
TRBJ1-2 few TRBV7-2 - 13 TGTGCCAGCAGCTCCCAGGGCAGGGTTAGCTACACCTTC CASSSQGRVSYTF
TRBJ2-3 - TRBV19 - 11 TGTGCCAGTATCTATACAGATACGCAGTATTTT CASIYTDTQYF
TRBJ2-1 - TRBV7-2 - 13 TGTGCCAGCAGCTTGGACCTATTAACACCCCCTCTTTTC CASSLDLLTPPLF
TRBJ2-3 many TRBV7-8 - 20 TGTGCCAGCAGCTTATTTAGCGCAGGGGGCGCGGGGGGGCCGACAGATACGCAGTATTTT CASSLFSAGGAGGPTDTQYF
TRBJ2-1 - TRBV19 - 16 TGTGCCAGTAGTCCGGCCCCGACGGGGAACTACAATGAGCAGTTCTTC CASSPAPTGNYNEQFF
TRBJ2-7 many TRBV20-1 - 12 TGCAGTGCAAGACAGGAGACCTACGAGCAGTACTTC CSARQETYEQYF
TRBJ1-5 few TRBV5-1 - 15 TGCGCCAGCAGTTACACCGGGGACCCCAATCAGCCCCAGCATTTT CASSYTGDPNQPQHF
TRBJ2-7 - TRBV19 TRBD1 15 TGTGCCAGTTCCACTCCGGGACAGAGTTTCTACGAGCAGTACTTC CASSTPGQSFYEQYF
TRBJ1-1 - TRBV2 TRBD1 12 TGTGCCACCCACAGGGGCGACACTGAAGCTTTCTTT CATHRGDTEAFF
TRBJ2-1 - TRBV7-3 TRBD1 16 TGTGCCAGCAGCTTATCCGACAGGGCTTCCTACAATGAGCAGTTCTTC CASSLSDRASYNEQFF
TRBJ2-3 - TRBV7-2 - 16 TGTGCCAGCAGCTCGGGACGGTCGGGTCCCACAGATACGCAGTATTTT CASSSGRSGPTDTQYF
TRBJ1-3 - TRBV6-6 - 15 TGTGCCAGCAGTTACGAGGGAATTGGGGGAAACACCATATATTTT CASSYEGIGGNTIYF
TRBJ1-1 few TRBV7-2 - 15 TGTGCCAGCAGCCTCGTGGGACGGTCGAACACTGAAGCTTTCTTT CASSLVGRSNTEAFF
TRBJ2-7 - TRBV9 - 14 TGTGCCAGCAGCGTAGAGCGTAAGCCCTACGAGCAGTACTTC CASSVERKPYEQYF
TRBJ1-6 many TRBV4-3 TRBD1 15 TGCGCCAGCAGCCAAGCGGACAGGGAGAATTCACCCCTCCACTTT CASSQADRENSPLHF
TRBJ2-3 few TRBV20-1 TRBD2 17 TGCAGTGCTACGCCCTGGACTAGCGGGGGTGCCCCAGATACGCAGTATTTT CSATPWTSGGAPDTQYF
TRBJ1-1 many TRBV27 - 15 TGTGCCAGCAGTCCTCTAGGGGGGATGGGGGATGAAGCTTTCTTT CASSPLGGMGDEAFF
TRBJ2-3 - TRBV29-1 TRBD1 16 TGCAGCGTTGAAATATCCGGGACAGGGGGCCCAGATACGCAGTATTTT CSVEISGTGGPDTQYF